A selection of T cell receptor beta chains follows, all from one sample in a study of CD4 T cells in relation to SARS-CoV-2 and coronaviruses. Profiling relied on immunoSEQ multiplex PCR, and the TCRdb table lists in-frame clones only, not all of them. The repertoire holds under 35,000 clones, with about 80% as singletons. What these receptors recognize is not known. Sequencing used CD4+ T cells from PBMCs, cultured in vitro. These receptors were taken from a human donor in good health. The CDR3 runs from the conserved cysteine through the conserved F or W. The D gene is left open where the match is weak. Not all rows give a size; the values are once, few, many and, for expanded clones, a class.

size	V	J	D	DNA	CDR3
NA	TRBV19	TRBJ2-7	NA	TGTGCCAGTAGTATAGACGGGCGGGAACCTTCCTACGAGCAGTACTTC	CASSIDGREPSYEQYF
few	TRBV30	TRBJ1-2	NA	TGTGCCTGGAGTGGGGACCCTCCCGGCTATGGCTACACCTTC	CAWSGDPPGYGYTF
NA	TRBV7-9	TRBJ2-3	TRBD2	TGTGCCAGCACCGGAGGCGGGGGGACTTCAGATACGCAGTATTTT	CASTGGGGTSDTQYF
NA	TRBV29-1	TRBJ2-7	NA	TGCAGCGCCGAAGCCACCGACTTAGAGCAGTACTTC	CSAEATDLEQYF
NA	TRBV5-1	TRBJ2-5	NA	TGCGCCAGCAGCTTGTTAGAGACCCAGTACTTC	CASSLLETQYF
NA	TRBV27	TRBJ1-4	NA	TGTGCCAGCAGCGCCCGGCCTACAACTAATGAAAAACTGTTTTTT	CASSARPTTNEKLFF
NA	TRBV2	TRBJ1-1	NA	TGTGCCAGCAGTACCTGGACCGGGGCGGGACAAAGAGCTTTCTTT	CASSTWTGAGQRAFF
NA	TRBV5-6	TRBJ1-5	NA	TGTGCCAGCAGCTTGTGGTCAACACACAATCAGCCCCAGCATTTT	CASSLWSTHNQPQHF
NA	TRBV7-9	TRBJ2-5	TRBD1	TGTGCCAGCAGCTCTTCCCTCGGACAGGGGAGGATGGAGACCCAGTACTTC	CASSSSLGQGRMETQYF
few	TRBV7-2	TRBJ1-6	NA	TGTGCCAGCAGCTTAGTGGCAGGGTTTAATTCACCCCTCCACTTT	CASSLVAGFNSPLHF
NA	TRBV5-1	TRBJ2-7	NA	TGCGCCAGCAGCTTGGGGGGTGGTAGGGGAGACTCCTACGAGCAGTACTTC	CASSLGGGRGDSYEQYF
once	TRBV4-1	TRBJ2-3	NA	TGCGCCAGCAGCCATTCTCTGGATACGCAGTATTTT	CASSHSLDTQYF
NA	TRBV7-2	TRBJ2-3	NA	TGTGCCAGCAGCCCCGGACCGGGCTCGGATACGCAGTATTTT	CASSPGPGSDTQYF
NA	TRBV9	TRBJ1-1	NA	TGTGCCAGCAGCGAGCACATAGAGAACACTGAAGCTTTCTTT	CASSEHIENTEAFF
NA	TRBV25-1	TRBJ1-6	NA	TGTGCCAGCAGTGAATCGGGCCGGCGCTCCTATAATTCACCCCTCCACTTT	CASSESGRRSYNSPLHF
NA	TRBV7-2	TRBJ1-6	NA	TGTGCCAGCAGCTTAGGCTCGGATACGGGTTCACCCCTCCACTTT	CASSLGSDTGSPLHF
NA	TRBV5-1	TRBJ1-2	TRBD1	TGCGCCAGCAGCTTGTCCGGGACAGGGGAATTCGGCTACACCTTC	CASSLSGTGEFGYTF
once	TRBV2	TRBJ1-6	NA	TGTGCCAGCAGTGAGAGGACCCTTGGCGATTCACCCCTCCACTTT	CASSERTLGDSPLHF
NA	TRBV4-2	TRBJ2-7	NA	TGTGCCAGCAGCCAAGATCGAGGGGAGCAGTACTTC	CASSQDRGEQYF
NA	TRBV5-4	TRBJ1-3	NA	TGTGCCAGCAGCTTGGGGTCGGGGGGTTCTGGAAACACCATATATTTT	CASSLGSGGSGNTIYF
NA	TRBV9	TRBJ2-3	NA	TGTGCCAGCAGCGTAGGTGGGGATACGCAGTATTTT	CASSVGGDTQYF
few	TRBV6-4	TRBJ2-3	NA	TGTGCCAGCAGTGGCCTAGGCGGCACAGATACGCAGTATTTT	CASSGLGGTDTQYF
medium-sized	TRBV19	TRBJ2-3	NA	TGTGCCAGTAGTACTACAGGTACTAGCACAGATACGCAGTATTTT	CASSTTGTSTDTQYF
NA	TRBV27	TRBJ2-5	TRBD2	TGTGCCAGCAGTTTATTTGGGACTAGCGGGGGCGGAGAGACCCAGTACTTC	CASSLFGTSGGGETQYF
NA	TRBV14	TRBJ2-1	TRBD1	TGTGCCAGCAGCCAAGGGCCCCTGGGACAGGGTAAGCAGTTCTTC	CASSQGPLGQGKQFF
NA	TRBV2	TRBJ1-1	NA	TGTGCCAGCAGTGTATGGACACAAGCTTTCTTT	CASSVWTQAFF
NA	TRBV2	TRBJ1-4	TRBD1	TGTGCCAGCAAACGGGACAGGGAAAATGAAAAACTGTTTTTT	CASKRDRENEKLFF
NA	TRBV5-1	TRBJ2-7	NA	TGCGCCAGCAGCTTCCCAGCCAGCTACGAGCAGTACTTC	CASSFPASYEQYF
NA	TRBV7-2	TRBJ2-3	NA	TGTGCCAGCAGCTTAGCGGGCCGGGCTTCAGATACGCAGTATTTT	CASSLAGRASDTQYF
NA	TRBV2	TRBJ2-4	NA	TGTGCCAGCAGAGGTACAGGTGAACTAGCCAAAAACATTCAGTACTTC	CASRGTGELAKNIQYF
few	TRBV5-5	TRBJ1-1	NA	TGTGCCAGCAGCCCTGTACGGCAGATGAACACTGAAGCTTTCTTT	CASSPVRQMNTEAFF
NA	TRBV4-1	TRBJ2-4	NA	TGCGCCAGCAGCCGGTCTCGACTAGTTGGGGTAGCCAAAAACATTCAGTACTTC	CASSRSRLVGVAKNIQYF
NA	TRBV5-1	TRBJ1-1	NA	TGCGCCAGCAGTTTCCATAACATTGGAGGGGAGGAAGCTTTCTTT	CASSFHNIGGEEAFF
NA	TRBV7-9	TRBJ2-7	NA	TGTGCCAGCAGCTTGACAGATCTCTACGAGCAGTACTTC	CASSLTDLYEQYF
NA	TRBV25-1	TRBJ1-2	NA	TGTGCCAGCAGTGATTCGGGATGGGGCTACACCTTC	CASSDSGWGYTF
NA	TRBV18	TRBJ1-1	NA	TGTGCCAGCTCGGAGGGGGGAAATACTGAAGCTTTCTTT	CASSEGGNTEAFF
NA	TRBV11-3	TRBJ1-1	NA	TGTGCCAGCAGCTTAGATCCGGAGAACACTGAAGCTTTCTTT	CASSLDPENTEAFF
NA	TRBV7-2	TRBJ2-1	TRBD2	TGTGCCAGCAGCTTAGTAAGCCTAGCGGGACACAATGAGCAGTTCTTC	CASSLVSLAGHNEQFF
NA	TRBV11-2	TRBJ2-7	NA	TGTGCCAGCGCGGTCCAGCGCGAGCAGTACTTC	CASAVQREQYF
NA	TRBV20-1	TRBJ1-2	NA	TGCAGTGCTAGTACCGGGGACTATGGCTACACCTTC	CSASTGDYGYTF
NA	TRBV7-9	TRBJ2-7	NA	TGTGCCAGCAGCCCTCTCACGGGGACTTACGAGCAGTACTTC	CASSPLTGTYEQYF
few	TRBV7-9	TRBJ2-3	TRBD2	TGTGCCAGCAGCTTACCCCTAGCGGGAAGAGATACGCAGTATTTT	CASSLPLAGRDTQYF
NA	TRBV2	TRBJ2-2	TRBD2	TGTGCCAGCAGTGAGGGGACTAGAGTCACCGGGGAGCTGTTTTTT	CASSEGTRVTGELFF
once	TRBV3-1/TRBV3-2	TRBJ2-5	NA	TGTGCCAGCAGCCAAGCGGCAGGGCGGAAGACCCAGTACTTC	CASSQAAGRKTQYF
once	TRBV27	TRBJ2-7	NA	TGTGCCAGCAGTTTCAGGAGCGGCGAGCAGTACTTC	CASSFRSGEQYF
few	TRBV28	TRBJ2-7	TRBD1	TGTGCCAGCAGTCCCGGGACAGGGGGCGTCTACGAGCAGTACTTC	CASSPGTGGVYEQYF
NA	TRBV6-2/TRBV6-3	TRBJ2-1	NA	TGTGCCAGCAGTGACTCGAATGAGCAGTTCTTC	CASSDSNEQFF
NA	TRBV3-1/TRBV3-2	TRBJ1-2	NA	TGTGCCAGCAGCCAACCGAGGGTACATGGCTACACCTTC	CASSQPRVHGYTF
once	TRBV2	TRBJ2-3	NA	TGTGCCAGCAGCCTCGGAGGGGCCCCGAACACAGATACGCAGTATTTT	CASSLGGAPNTDTQYF
NA	TRBV5-1	TRBJ2-3	TRBD2	TGCGCCAGCAGCTTGGTCCTAGCGGGAGGGCCAGGAGATACGCAGTATTTT	CASSLVLAGGPGDTQYF
NA	TRBV5-1	TRBJ2-5	NA	TGCGCCAGCAGCTACGGACAGCGCCGGGAGACCCAGTACTTC	CASSYGQRRETQYF
NA	TRBV29-1	TRBJ1-5	NA	TGCAGCGTGGTATGGGATTTCAATCAGCCCCAGCATTTT	CSVVWDFNQPQHF
NA	TRBV6-4	TRBJ2-1	TRBD1	TGTGCCAGCAGTGCTTCCGGGACAGTTACCTACAATGAGCAGTTCTTC	CASSASGTVTYNEQFF
NA	TRBV7-2	TRBJ2-1	NA	TGTGCCAGCAGCTTGGTAGGGGAGGGGGGGGCCTACAATGAGCAGTTCTTC	CASSLVGEGGAYNEQFF
few	TRBV10-3	TRBJ1-1	TRBD1	TGTGCCATCAGTCCAGCCGGGACAGGGAACACTGAAGCTTTCTTT	CAISPAGTGNTEAFF
few	TRBV24-1	TRBJ1-1	TRBD1	TGTGCCATCCCGGGACAGCCGAACACTGAAGCTTTCTTT	CAIPGQPNTEAFF
NA	TRBV5-1	TRBJ2-7	NA	TGCGCCAGCAGCTTGGTAGGCACAAATAGCTACGAGCAGTACTTC	CASSLVGTNSYEQYF
NA	TRBV19	TRBJ2-3	NA	TGTGCCAGTAGTATCCCGCGACTAGGTGGCGATACGCAGTATTTT	CASSIPRLGGDTQYF
NA	TRBV9	TRBJ2-7	NA	TGTGCCAGCAGCCATTCCACCCGGGGGCAGTACTTC	CASSHSTRGQYF
NA	TRBV19	TRBJ1-3	NA	TGTGCCAGTAGCCAGGGGCATGGAAACACCATATATTTT	CASSQGHGNTIYF